This T cell receptor (beta chain) was obtained from a study of blood T cell repertoires in COVID-19. V was pared by 3 bases and J by 0 bases, with 6 bases of the junction left unmatched. Germline V gene lookup returns CDR1 SGHNT and CDR2 YYREEE (reference sequence). The CDR3 consists of 17 residues. In the study's own analysis: Nucleated cell number was recorded as an estimate derived from reference gene primer amplification. The table came from immunoSEQ multiplex PCR; TCRdb's copy has only in-frame clones and leaves some out. V and J calls and clone size are those listed in that table; D and trimming were worked out from the DNA. The sample lists 290,000 or so clones; more than 85% were seen once.

V and J are TRBV5-4 and TRBJ2-6; 7 nucleotides line up with TRBD2. Material: peripheral blood. This clonotype was obtained from a man between 65 and 80 years old with acute or convalescent COVID-19. The CDR3 is CASSSGGSLSGANVLTF. The DNA of the CDR3 is TGTGCCAGCAGCTCGGGGGGATCCCTCTCTGGGGCCAACGTCCTGACTTTC.